One sample yielded the 13 T cell receptor beta chains listed below, sequenced in a study of blood T cell repertoires in COVID-19. Generated by immunoSEQ multiplex PCR, the TCRdb table keeps only in-frame clones and is missing some. The sample lists approximately 220,000 clones; roughly 85% were seen once. The sequenced material came from PBMCs or T cells enriched from blood (not recorded which). These receptor sequences come from a woman aged 40 to 49 who had been exposed to COVID-19.

This clone was observed a single time. CDR3 coding DNA: TGTGCCAGCAGTTTATCTGATCAGCCCCAGCATTTT. This translates into CASSLSDQPQHF. The rearrangement joins TRBV28 to TRBJ1-5; no firm D call. V lost 1 base and J lost 5, with 3 bases in between. The CDR3 totals 12 residues. The germline gives CDR1 MDHEN, CDR2 SYDVKM.

The genes are TRBV3-1 (or the pseudogene TRBV3-2) and TRBJ1-3, with a tentative D call TRBD1 (5 bases). CDR1 and CDR2 (germline): LGHDT, YNNKEL (reference sequence). V was shortened by 4 bases and J by 8 bases, with 6 bases between the two germline ends. The CDR3 contains 11 residues. CDR3 coding DNA: TGTGCCAGCAGCCGCAGGGACACCATATATTTT. Its translation is CASSRRDTIYF.

The rearrangement links TRBV25-1 to TRBJ2-1; the match to TRBD2 covers 14 bases. V dropped 4 bases and J dropped 9; count of bases not matched to a gene: 8. The germline gives CDR1 MGHDK, CDR2 SYGVNS. The CDR3 contains 16 residues. The DNA for the CDR3 is TGTGCCAGCAGTGCGACTAGCGGGGGGGCGTGGGGTGAGCAGTTCTTC. It encodes CASSATSGGAWGEQFF.

V and J are TRBV9 and TRBJ2-1; D is ambiguous. The CDR3 has 13 residues. V was cut by 0 bases and J by 6 bases, with 7 bases left in between. Germline loops: CDR1 SGDLS, CDR2 YYNGEE. CDR3 loop: CASSVGLRNEQFF. The CDR3, as DNA: TGTGCCAGCAGCGTAGGACTTCGCAATGAGCAGTTCTTC.

Many counts were recorded for this clone. The genes are TRBV5-6 and TRBJ1-3; no definite D call. Deletions cut 2 bases from V and 1 base from J, with 4 bases between. Germline values: CDR1 SGHDT, CDR2 YYEEEE. This CDR3 spans 13 amino acids. CDR3 DNA: TGTGCCAGCAGCTTCAGTTCTGGAAACACCATATATTTT. Its protein is CASSFSSGNTIYF. The full variable domain, in which reference TRBV5-6 and TRBJ1-3 provide the parts outside the CDR3, is DAGVTQSPTHLIKTRGQQVTLRCSPKSGHDTVSWYQQALGQGPQFIFQYYEEEERQRGNFPDRFSGHQFPNYSSELNVNALLLGDSALYLCASSFSSGNTIYFGEGSWLTVV.

The rearrangement links TRBV9 to TRBJ1-1; D gene ambiguous. Germline V CDR1 and CDR2: SGDLS, YYNGEE. Between the trimmed V and J ends, which lost 0 bases and 4 bases, there was a span of 13 bases. The CDR3 runs to 15 residues. The CDR3 region is CASSVEVAPSTEAFF. CDR3 nucleotide sequence: TGTGCCAGCAGCGTAGAGGTAGCCCCTAGCACTGAAGCTTTCTTT.

The chain employs TRBV15 and TRBJ1-2; 10 positions match TRBD1. The CDR3 runs to 16 residues. Trimming cost V 2 bases and J 4 bases; bases outside gene matches: 7. Germline V CDR1 and CDR2: LNHNV, YYDKDF (reference sequence). In DNA form, the CDR3 reads TGTGCCACCAGCAGATCTGGGGACAGGGGCCTCTATGGCTACACCTTC. This codes for CATSRSGDRGLYGYTF.

This chain uses TRBV7-8 with TRBJ2-2; 7 nucleotides agree with TRBD2. CDR1 is SGHVS and CDR2 is FQNEAQ in the germline V gene. With V trimmed by 6 bases and J by 0 bases, 4 bases remained unmatched. The CDR3 loop spans 15 amino acids. For the CDR3, the DNA is TGTGCCAGCAGAAGGGACTACACGAACACCGGGGAGCTGTTTTTT. Translation gives CASRRDYTNTGELFF.

This chain links TRBV27 with TRBJ1-2, with 7 positions matching TRBD1. Per the germline V gene, CDR1 is MNHEY and CDR2 is SMNVEV (reference sequence). This CDR3 is 14 amino acids long. V shed 5 bases, J shed 8 bases, and the junction held 11 bases outside the gene matches. DNA of the CDR3: TGTGCCAGCAGTACCCGACAGGGATTGGGAGGCTACACCTTC. It yields the protein CASSTRQGLGGYTF.

This sequence joins TRBV10-3 and TRBJ2-1; 7 nucleotides agree with TRBD1. CDR3 length equals 16 residues. Trimming at V came to 3 bases and at J to 7 bases, leaving 12 bases not matched to a gene. Per the germline V gene, CDR1 is ENHRY and CDR2 is SYGVKD. The CDR3: CAISEGLGGLPNEQFF. CDR3 nucleotide sequence: TGTGCCATCAGTGAAGGATTAGGGGGCCTCCCTAATGAGCAGTTCTTC.

The chain carries TRBV4-2 and TRBJ2-2; the match to TRBD1 covers 7 bases. Germline trimming cut 1 base from V and 5 bases from J; bases unmatched to any gene: 10. The CDR3 is 17 amino acids. Germline V gene data show CDR1 as LGHNA and CDR2 as YNFKEQ. The chain's CDR3 is CASSQVPRGRRTGELFF. The CDR3 DNA reads as TGTGCCAGCAGCCAAGTTCCGAGGGGGCGTCGGACCGGGGAGCTGTTTTTT.

This clone appeared a single time. The chain joins TRBV2 to TRBJ2-5; possibly TRBD1 for D (6 bases). Trimming took off 5 bases at V and 5 bases at J, with 12 bases between the two ends. Germline values: CDR1 SNHLY, CDR2 FYNNEI. CDR3 length: 13 residues. CDR3 nucleotides: TGTGCCAGCAGTTTACAGGGCGGGGAGACCCAGTACTTC. It encodes CASSLQGGETQYF.

V gene TRBV7-9 combines with J gene TRBJ1-4; perhaps TRBD1 as D (5 bases). With 1 base removed from V and 5 bases from J, the gap between germline ends came to 8 bases. Germline V gene lookup returns CDR1 SEHNR and CDR2 FQNEAQ (reference sequence). The CDR3 covers 14 residues. CDR3 sequence (DNA): TGTGCCAGCAGCTTAGACAGGATAAATGAAAAACTGTTTTTT. Protein sequence: CASSLDRINEKLFF.